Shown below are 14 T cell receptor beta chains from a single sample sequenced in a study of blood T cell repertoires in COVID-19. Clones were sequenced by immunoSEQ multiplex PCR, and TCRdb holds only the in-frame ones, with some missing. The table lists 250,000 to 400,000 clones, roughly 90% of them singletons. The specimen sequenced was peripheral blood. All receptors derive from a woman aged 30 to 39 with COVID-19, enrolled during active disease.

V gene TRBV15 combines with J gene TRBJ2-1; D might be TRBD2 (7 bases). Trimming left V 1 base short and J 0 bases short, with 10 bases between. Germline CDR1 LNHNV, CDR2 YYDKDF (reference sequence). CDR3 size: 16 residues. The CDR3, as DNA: TGTGCCACCAGCAGAGGGGGGGGCCTCTCCTACAATGAGCAGTTCTTC. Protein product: CATSRGGGLSYNEQFF. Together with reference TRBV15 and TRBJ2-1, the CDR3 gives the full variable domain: DAMVIQNPRYQVTQFGKPVTLSCSQTLNHNVMYWYQQKSSQAPKLLFHYYDKDFNNEADTPDNFQSRRPNTSFCFLDIRSPGLGDTAMYLCATSRGGGLSYNEQFFGPGTRLTVL.

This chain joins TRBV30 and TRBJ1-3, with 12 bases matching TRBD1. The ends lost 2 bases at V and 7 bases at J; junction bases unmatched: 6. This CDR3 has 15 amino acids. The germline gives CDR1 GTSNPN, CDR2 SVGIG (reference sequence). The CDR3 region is CAWSIRDRGRNTIYF. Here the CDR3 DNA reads TGTGCCTGGAGTATCCGGGACAGGGGGCGGAACACCATATATTTT.

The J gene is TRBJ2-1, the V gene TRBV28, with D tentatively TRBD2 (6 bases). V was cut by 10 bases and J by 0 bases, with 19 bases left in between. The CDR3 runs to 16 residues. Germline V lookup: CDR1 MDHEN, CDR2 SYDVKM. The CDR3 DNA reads TGTGCCACCATAAATAGCGGCCCGGTCTCCTACAATGAGCAGTTCTTC. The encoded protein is CATINSGPVSYNEQFF.

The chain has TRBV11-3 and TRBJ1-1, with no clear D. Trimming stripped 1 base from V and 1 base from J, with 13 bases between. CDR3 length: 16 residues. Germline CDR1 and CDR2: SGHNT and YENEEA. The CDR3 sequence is CASSLGAGKGNTEAFF. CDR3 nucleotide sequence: TGTGCCAGCAGCTTAGGGGCGGGTAAAGGGAACACTGAAGCTTTCTTT.

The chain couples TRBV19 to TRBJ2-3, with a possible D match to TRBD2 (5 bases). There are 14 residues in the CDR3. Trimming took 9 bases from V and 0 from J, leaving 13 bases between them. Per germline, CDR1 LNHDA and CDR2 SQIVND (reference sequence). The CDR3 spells CASQSGPSTDTQYF. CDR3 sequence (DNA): TGTGCCAGCCAGAGCGGACCTAGCACAGATACGCAGTATTTT. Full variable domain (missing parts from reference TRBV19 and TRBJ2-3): DGGITQSPKYLFRKEGQNVTLSCEQNLNHDAMYWYRQDPGQGLRLIYYSQIVNDFQKGDIAEGYSVSREKKESFPLTVTSAQKNPTAFYLCASQSGPSTDTQYFGPGTRLTVL.

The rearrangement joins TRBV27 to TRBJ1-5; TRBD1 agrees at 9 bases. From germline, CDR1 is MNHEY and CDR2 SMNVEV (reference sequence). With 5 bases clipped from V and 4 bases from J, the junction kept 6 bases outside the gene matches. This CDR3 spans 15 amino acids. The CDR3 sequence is CASSRDRAQNQPQHF. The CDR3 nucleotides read TGTGCCAGCAGTCGGGACAGGGCTCAAAATCAGCCCCAGCATTTT.

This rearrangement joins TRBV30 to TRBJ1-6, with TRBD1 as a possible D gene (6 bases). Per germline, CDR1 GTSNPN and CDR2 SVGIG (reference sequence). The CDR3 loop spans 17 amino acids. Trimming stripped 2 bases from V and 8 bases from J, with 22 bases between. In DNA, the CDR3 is TGTGCCTGGAGTCCTTTGGACAGAGAGCAGAGTTATTCACCCCTCCACTTT. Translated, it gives CAWSPLDREQSYSPLHF.

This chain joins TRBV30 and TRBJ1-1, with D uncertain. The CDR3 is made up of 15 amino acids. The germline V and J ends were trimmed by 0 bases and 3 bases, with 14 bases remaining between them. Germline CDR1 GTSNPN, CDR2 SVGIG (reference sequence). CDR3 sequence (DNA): TGTGCCTGGAGTGTAAGGTTCACCGGGGACACTGAAGCTTTCTTT. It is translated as CAWSVRFTGDTEAFF.

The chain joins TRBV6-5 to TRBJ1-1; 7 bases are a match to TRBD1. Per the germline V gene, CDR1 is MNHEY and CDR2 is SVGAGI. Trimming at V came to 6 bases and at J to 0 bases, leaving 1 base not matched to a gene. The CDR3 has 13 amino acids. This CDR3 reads CASRQGLNTEAFF. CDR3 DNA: TGTGCCAGCAGACAGGGGTTGAACACTGAAGCTTTCTTT.

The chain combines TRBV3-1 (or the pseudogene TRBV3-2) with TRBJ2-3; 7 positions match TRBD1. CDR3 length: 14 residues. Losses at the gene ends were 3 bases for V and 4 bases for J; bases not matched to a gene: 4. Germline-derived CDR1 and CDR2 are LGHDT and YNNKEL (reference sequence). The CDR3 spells CASSHTQGSDTQYF. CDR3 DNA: TGTGCCAGCAGCCACACACAGGGGTCAGATACGCAGTATTTT.

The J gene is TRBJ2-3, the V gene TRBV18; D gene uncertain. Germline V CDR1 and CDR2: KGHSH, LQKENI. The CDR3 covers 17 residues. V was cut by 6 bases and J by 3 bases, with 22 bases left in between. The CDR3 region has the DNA TGTGCCAGCTCCGAACTTTTGCCGAGCCTCAAAACAGATACGCAGTATTTT. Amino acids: CASSELLPSLKTDTQYF.

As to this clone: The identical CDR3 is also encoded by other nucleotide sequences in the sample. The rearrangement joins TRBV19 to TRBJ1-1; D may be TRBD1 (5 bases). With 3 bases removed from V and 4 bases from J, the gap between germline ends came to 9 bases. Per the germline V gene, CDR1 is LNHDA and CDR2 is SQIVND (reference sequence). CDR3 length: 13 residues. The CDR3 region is CASSIRGPTEAFF. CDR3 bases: TGTGCCAGTAGTATTAGGGGCCCCACTGAAGCTTTCTTT.

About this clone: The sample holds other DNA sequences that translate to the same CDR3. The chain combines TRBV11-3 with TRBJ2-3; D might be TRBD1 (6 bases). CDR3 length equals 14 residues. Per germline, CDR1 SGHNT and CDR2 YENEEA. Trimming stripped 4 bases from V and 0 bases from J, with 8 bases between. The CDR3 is CASSSGQSTDTQYF. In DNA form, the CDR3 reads TGTGCCAGCAGCTCCGGACAGAGCACAGATACGCAGTATTTT. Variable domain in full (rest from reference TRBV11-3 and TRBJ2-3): EAGVVQSPRYKIIEKKQPVAFWCNPISGHNTLYWYLQNLGQGPELLIRYENEEAVDDSQLPKDRFSAERLKGVDSTLKIQPAELGDSAVYLCASSSGQSTDTQYFGPGTRLTVL.

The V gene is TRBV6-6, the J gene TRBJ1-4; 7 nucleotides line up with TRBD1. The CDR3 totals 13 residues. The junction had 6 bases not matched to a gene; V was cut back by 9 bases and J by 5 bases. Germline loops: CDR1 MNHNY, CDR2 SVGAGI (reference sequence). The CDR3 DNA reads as TGTGCCAGTCAACCGGGACAGAATGAAAAACTGTTTTTT. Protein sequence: CASQPGQNEKLFF.